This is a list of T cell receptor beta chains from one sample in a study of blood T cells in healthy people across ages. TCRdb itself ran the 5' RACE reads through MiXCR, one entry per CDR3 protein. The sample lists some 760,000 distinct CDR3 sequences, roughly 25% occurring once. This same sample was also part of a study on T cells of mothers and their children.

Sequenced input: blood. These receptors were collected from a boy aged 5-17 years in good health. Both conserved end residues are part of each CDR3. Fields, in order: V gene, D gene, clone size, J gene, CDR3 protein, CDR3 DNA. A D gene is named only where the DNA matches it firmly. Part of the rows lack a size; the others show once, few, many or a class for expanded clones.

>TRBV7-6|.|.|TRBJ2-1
CASSLILEDPYNEQFF
TGTGCCAGCAGCTTAATATTGGAGGACCCCTACAATGAGCAGTTCTTC
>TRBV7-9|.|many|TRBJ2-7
CASSLVETYEQYF
TGCGCCAGCAGCTTGGTGGAGACCTACGAGCAGTACTTC
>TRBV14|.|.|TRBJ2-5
CASSQEGDFQETQYF
TGTGCCAGCAGCCAAGAGGGGGATTTTCAAGAGACCCAGTACTTC
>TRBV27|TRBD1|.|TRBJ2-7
CASSLSFGTGGYEQYF
TGTGCCAGCAGTTTATCGTTTGGGACAGGGGGTTACGAGCAGTACTTC
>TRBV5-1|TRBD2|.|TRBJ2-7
CASSAIVGTSVGEQYF
TGCGCCAGCAGCGCGATAGTCGGGACTAGCGTGGGGGAGCAGTACTTC
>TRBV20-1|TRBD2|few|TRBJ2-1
CSARVVNSGSFNEQFF
TGCAGTGCTAGAGTGGTAAATAGCGGGAGCTTCAATGAGCAGTTCTTC
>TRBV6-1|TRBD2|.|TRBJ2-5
CASSPRWTSGGREVETQYF
TGTGCCAGCAGTCCCCGATGGACTAGCGGGGGCCGAGAAGTAGAGACCCAGTACTTC
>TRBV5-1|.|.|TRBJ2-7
CASSPRTTYEQYF
TGCGCCAGCAGCCCCAGAACAACCTACGAGCAGTACTTC
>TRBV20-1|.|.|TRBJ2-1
CSATGEYNEQLF
TGCAGTGCTACAGGGGAGTACAATGAGCAGCTCTTC
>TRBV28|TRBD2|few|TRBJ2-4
CASRERTSGVLAKNIQYF
TGTGCCAGCAGGGAGAGGACTAGCGGGGTTCTAGCCAAAAACATTCAGTACTTC
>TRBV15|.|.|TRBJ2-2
CATGTEGGELFF
TGTGCCACCGGCACTGAGGGCGGGGAGCTGTTTTTT
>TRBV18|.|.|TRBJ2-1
CASSPPRGVYSYNEQFF
TGTGCCAGCTCACCGCCCCGAGGCGTCTACTCCTACAATGAGCAGTTCTTC
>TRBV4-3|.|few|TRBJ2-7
CASSQGGFSSYEQYF
TGCGCCAGCAGCCAAGGGGGTTTTAGCTCCTACGAGCAGTACTTC
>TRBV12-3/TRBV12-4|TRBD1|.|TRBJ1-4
CASSDLRDRGLKLFF
TGTGCCAGCAGTGACCTCCGGGACAGGGGGCTCAAACTGTTTTTT